This TCR beta chain was sequenced during a study of T-cell reconstitution after alpha-beta-depleted transplantation in children. Trimming removed 5 bases at V and 6 bases at J, with 17 bases between. Germline CDR1 SGHVS, CDR2 FNYEAQ. CDR3 length: 14 amino acids. This clonotype was counted a few times. TCRbeta library preparation incorporated unique molecular identifiers. MiXCR, run by TCRdb on the PCR reads, gives a single entry per CDR3 protein. The table records approximately 240,000 distinct CDR3 sequences, 8% to 9.5% of them present only once. This TCR derives from a human donor who donated a stem cell graft to a child with acute lymphoblastic leukemia. Sequences were derived from PBMCs from the stem cell graft donor, sampled from the stem cell graft. The V call is TRBV7-6, the J call TRBJ2-7; D is ambiguous. The CDR3, as DNA: TGTGCCAGCAGCATACGCCTCGTCGGCGTCGAGCAGTACTTC. Residues: CASSIRLVGVEQYF.